This is a list of T cell receptor beta chains from one sample in a study of spatial heterogeneity in lung cancer. TCRdb independently ran MiXCR on the 5' RACE reads; one entry per CDR3 protein. The data hold roughly 3,000 distinct CDR3 sequences, with 16% observed a single time. The specimen was PBMCs, collected at surgery. Source of these receptors: a female donor with early-stage non-small cell lung cancer. The CDR3 runs from the conserved cysteine through the conserved F or W. The order of the fields is D gene, clone size, V gene, J gene, CDR3 protein, CDR3 DNA. A D gene is named only where the DNA matches it firmly. The size entry is marked missing in some rows and otherwise reads once, few, many or a size class.

d_call: .; clone_size: few; v_call: TRBV5-1; j_call: TRBJ1-1; cdr3_aa: CASSLGALTEAFF; cdr3_nt: TGCGCCAGCAGCTTGGGGGCGCTGACTGAAGCTTTCTTT
d_call: .; clone_size: many; v_call: TRBV24-1; j_call: TRBJ2-1; cdr3_aa: CATSDPTDSAVGEQFF; cdr3_nt: TGTGCCACCAGTGATCCTACCGACTCAGCCGTGGGTGAGCAGTTCTTC
d_call: .; clone_size: many; v_call: TRBV27; j_call: TRBJ2-7; cdr3_aa: CASSHGGQWTYEQYF; cdr3_nt: TGTGCCAGCAGCCACGGGGGACAGTGGACCTACGAGCAGTACTTC
d_call: .; clone_size: many; v_call: TRBV28; j_call: TRBJ2-7; cdr3_aa: CASSGSETYEQYF; cdr3_nt: TGTGCCAGTTCGGGTTCGGAGACCTACGAGCAGTACTTC
d_call: .; clone_size: few; v_call: TRBV12-3/TRBV12-4; j_call: TRBJ2-7; cdr3_aa: CASSQDVYEQYF; cdr3_nt: TGTGCCAGCAGCCAAGACGTTTACGAGCAGTACTTC
d_call: .; clone_size: .; v_call: TRBV24-1; j_call: TRBJ2-3; cdr3_aa: CATSALSTDTQYF; cdr3_nt: TGTGCCACCAGTGCTCTTAGCACAGATACGCAGTATTTT
d_call: .; clone_size: many; v_call: TRBV3-1; j_call: TRBJ2-2; cdr3_aa: CASRRGQRNTGELFF; cdr3_nt: TGTGCCAGCAGACGCGGACAGCGAAACACCGGGGAGCTGTTTTTT
d_call: .; clone_size: many; v_call: TRBV19; j_call: TRBJ1-1; cdr3_aa: CASIRRVGGVNTEAFF; cdr3_nt: TGTGCCAGTATACGACGAGTCGGGGGCGTGAACACTGAAGCTTTCTTT
d_call: .; clone_size: many; v_call: TRBV7-9; j_call: TRBJ1-1; cdr3_aa: CASSLVGSKEAFF; cdr3_nt: TGTGCCAGCAGCTTAGTTGGGAGTAAAGAAGCTTTCTTT
d_call: .; clone_size: many; v_call: TRBV27; j_call: TRBJ2-7; cdr3_aa: CASSSQARVEQYF; cdr3_nt: TGTGCCAGCAGTTCCCAGGCTCGTGTAGAGCAGTACTTC
d_call: TRBD2; clone_size: medium-sized; v_call: TRBV27; j_call: TRBJ2-1; cdr3_aa: CASSLSASGRYEQFF; cdr3_nt: TGTGCCAGCAGTTTATCGGCTAGCGGGAGGTATGAGCAGTTCTTC
d_call: .; clone_size: .; v_call: TRBV2; j_call: TRBJ2-2; cdr3_aa: CASSEVPYAGELFF; cdr3_nt: TGTGCCAGCAGTGAAGTCCCTTATGCCGGGGAGCTGTTTTTT
d_call: .; clone_size: .; v_call: TRBV5-5; j_call: TRBJ2-4; cdr3_aa: CASSMTGRGGNIQYF; cdr3_nt: TGTGCCAGCAGCATGACGGGTAGGGGAGGAAACATTCAGTACTTC
d_call: .; clone_size: .; v_call: TRBV19; j_call: TRBJ2-4; cdr3_aa: CASSIRLVGIQYF; cdr3_nt: TGTGCCAGTAGTATTCGACTAGTTGGCATTCAGTACTTC
d_call: .; clone_size: many; v_call: TRBV30; j_call: TRBJ1-1; cdr3_aa: CAWSVGNTEAFF; cdr3_nt: TGTGCCTGGAGTGTTGGTAACACTGAAGCTTTCTTT
d_call: .; clone_size: few; v_call: TRBV19; j_call: TRBJ2-3; cdr3_aa: CASRGGSPSTDTQYF; cdr3_nt: TGTGCCAGTAGGGGTGGTTCACCTTCCACAGATACGCAGTATTTT
d_call: .; clone_size: many; v_call: TRBV28; j_call: TRBJ2-1; cdr3_aa: CASSSLVGGGEQFF; cdr3_nt: TGTGCCAGCAGTTCCCTTGTAGGGGGAGGCGAGCAGTTCTTC
d_call: .; clone_size: many; v_call: TRBV4-2; j_call: TRBJ1-2; cdr3_aa: CASSPGMDNYGYTF; cdr3_nt: TGTGCCAGCAGCCCCGGAATGGATAACTATGGCTACACCTTC
d_call: .; clone_size: many; v_call: TRBV12-3/TRBV12-4; j_call: TRBJ2-1; cdr3_aa: CASSFFLGKQFF; cdr3_nt: TGTGCCAGCAGTTTTTTCCTCGGAAAGCAGTTCTTC
d_call: .; clone_size: few; v_call: TRBV24-1; j_call: TRBJ1-1; cdr3_aa: CATSGPRAEAFF; cdr3_nt: TGTGCCACCAGTGGCCCGCGCGCTGAAGCTTTCTTT
d_call: TRBD2; clone_size: many; v_call: TRBV20-1; j_call: TRBJ2-7; cdr3_aa: CSARDLASGRAYEQYF; cdr3_nt: TGCAGTGCTAGAGATCTGGCTAGCGGGAGAGCCTACGAGCAGTACTTC
d_call: .; clone_size: many; v_call: TRBV11-2; j_call: TRBJ2-7; cdr3_aa: CASSLDWAQGSYEQYF; cdr3_nt: TGTGCCAGCAGCTTAGATTGGGCGCAGGGGAGCTACGAGCAGTACTTC
d_call: TRBD1; clone_size: many; v_call: TRBV19; j_call: TRBJ2-7; cdr3_aa: CASSGGRGQGQIF; cdr3_nt: TGTGCCAGTAGTGGCGGTCGGGGACAGGGACAGATCTTC
d_call: .; clone_size: many; v_call: TRBV12-3/TRBV12-4; j_call: TRBJ2-3; cdr3_aa: CASSSNSAGYTQYF; cdr3_nt: TGTGCCAGCAGTTCCAATAGCGCGGGGTATACGCAGTATTTT
d_call: .; clone_size: many; v_call: TRBV20-1; j_call: TRBJ2-4; cdr3_aa: CSLMGSKNIQYF; cdr3_nt: TGCAGCCTAATGGGGTCCAAAAACATTCAGTACTTC
d_call: TRBD2; clone_size: few; v_call: TRBV20-1; j_call: TRBJ2-3; cdr3_aa: CSAEAGASSTDTQYF; cdr3_nt: TGCAGTGCTGAAGCGGGGGCCAGCAGCACAGATACGCAGTATTTT
d_call: .; clone_size: many; v_call: TRBV9; j_call: TRBJ2-1; cdr3_aa: CASNDGGLGNEQFF; cdr3_nt: TGTGCCAGCAACGACGGGGGCCTTGGGAATGAGCAGTTCTTC
d_call: .; clone_size: many; v_call: TRBV20-1; j_call: TRBJ1-6; cdr3_aa: CSARDETDLGYNSPLHF; cdr3_nt: TGCAGTGCTAGAGATGAAACCGACCTGGGCTACAATTCACCCCTCCACTTT
d_call: TRBD2; clone_size: many; v_call: TRBV5-6; j_call: TRBJ2-1; cdr3_aa: CASSLLRLAGVQRNEQFF; cdr3_nt: TGTGCCAGCAGCTTGCTCCGACTAGCGGGAGTTCAGCGCAATGAGCAGTTCTTC
d_call: .; clone_size: many; v_call: TRBV28; j_call: TRBJ2-3; cdr3_aa: CASSLPEGLLDTQYF; cdr3_nt: TGTGCCAGCAGTTTACCGGAAGGCCTTTTAGATACGCAGTATTTT
d_call: TRBD1; clone_size: many; v_call: TRBV5-1; j_call: TRBJ2-7; cdr3_aa: CASSGVQGASEQYF; cdr3_nt: TGCGCCAGCAGCGGCGTCCAGGGGGCGTCCGAGCAGTACTTC
d_call: TRBD1; clone_size: many; v_call: TRBV28; j_call: TRBJ2-7; cdr3_aa: CASSRTRGRGQYF; cdr3_nt: TGTGCCAGCAGCCGCACGAGGGGGCGCGGGCAGTACTTC